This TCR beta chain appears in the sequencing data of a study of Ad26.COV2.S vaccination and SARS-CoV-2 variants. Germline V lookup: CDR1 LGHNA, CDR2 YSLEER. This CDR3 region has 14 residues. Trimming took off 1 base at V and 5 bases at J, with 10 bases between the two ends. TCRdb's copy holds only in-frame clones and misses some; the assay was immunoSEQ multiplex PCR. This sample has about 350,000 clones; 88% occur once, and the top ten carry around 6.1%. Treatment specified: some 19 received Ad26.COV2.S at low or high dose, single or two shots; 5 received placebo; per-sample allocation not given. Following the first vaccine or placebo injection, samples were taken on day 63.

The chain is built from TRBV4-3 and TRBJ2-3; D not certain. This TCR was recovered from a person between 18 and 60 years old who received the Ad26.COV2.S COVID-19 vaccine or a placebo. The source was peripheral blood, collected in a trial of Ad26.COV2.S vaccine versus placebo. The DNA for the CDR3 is TGCGCCAGCAGCCAAGTCCAGACTGTAGATACGCAGTATTTT. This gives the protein CASSQVQTVDTQYF.